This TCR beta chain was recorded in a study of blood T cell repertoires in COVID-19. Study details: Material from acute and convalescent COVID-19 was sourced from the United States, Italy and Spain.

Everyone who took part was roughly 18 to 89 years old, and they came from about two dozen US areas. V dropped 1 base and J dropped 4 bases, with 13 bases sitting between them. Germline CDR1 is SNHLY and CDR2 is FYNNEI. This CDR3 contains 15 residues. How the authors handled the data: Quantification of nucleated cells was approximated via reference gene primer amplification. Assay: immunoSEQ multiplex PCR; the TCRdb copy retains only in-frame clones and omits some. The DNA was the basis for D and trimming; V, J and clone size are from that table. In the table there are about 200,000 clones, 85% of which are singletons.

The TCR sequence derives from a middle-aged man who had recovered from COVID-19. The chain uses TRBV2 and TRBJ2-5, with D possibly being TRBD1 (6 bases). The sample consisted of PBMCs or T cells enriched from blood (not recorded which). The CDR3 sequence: CASSEVRGFSETQYF. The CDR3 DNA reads TGTGCCAGCAGTGAAGTCAGGGGCTTTTCAGAGACCCAGTACTTC.